This T cell receptor (beta chain) was sequenced in a study of cytomegalovirus exposure and HLA in healthy donors. Study findings and constraints: In vitro checks showed that three CMV-associated chains really do target CMV antigens. Apparent HLA restriction characterized most CMV-associated TCR beta chains in a later analysis.

This clone was recorded once. What it binds is unknown. Per the germline V gene, CDR1 is SGHNT and CDR2 is YYREEE (reference sequence). The CDR3 runs to 17 residues. After removal of 0 bases from V and 7 bases from J, the junction contained 12 bases not matched to a gene. It was with 60 Vbeta and 13 Jbeta primers that the PCR ran. TCRdb's table, derived via immunoSEQ multiplex PCR, lists solely in-frame clones and lacks some. The sample has just over 150,000 clones; approximately 85% are singletons. The rearrangement links TRBV5-4 to TRBJ2-1, with TRBD2 matching 8 bases. The receptor comes from a man between 18 and 29 years old in good health and CMV-seropositive. The sequenced sample was PBMCs. The CDR3 sequence: CASSLVSGGSRGNEQFF. The DNA of the CDR3 is TGTGCCAGCAGCTTGGTGAGCGGGGGTAGCCGAGGGAATGAGCAGTTCTTC.